The 23 T cell receptor beta chains below come from one sample, sequenced in a study of sequential checkpoint blockade in melanoma. Only in-frame clones appear in the TCRdb table, and some are missing; sequencing was by immunoSEQ multiplex PCR. The profile shows about 6,100 clones, around 58% of them singletons. The treatment is: randomized to nivolumab then ipilimumab (arm A) or the reverse (arm B). The material was CD8+ T cells sorted from blood (inferred from file names), obtained from a patient given nivolumab and ipilimumab in sequence. These receptors were obtained from a human donor with melanoma.

This clone was recorded a few times. This chain uses TRBV5-6 with TRBJ2-1; 10 nucleotides agree with TRBD2. Germline CDR1 and CDR2: SGHDT and YYEEEE. CDR3 length: 15 residues. The ends lost 2 bases at V and 10 bases at J; junction bases unmatched: 9. The CDR3 DNA reads TGTGCCAGCAGCTTTGTAGTAGCGGGAGGCGGGGAGCAGTTCTTC. Translation: CASSFVVAGGGEQFF.

This clone showed up just a few times. The genes are TRBV2 and TRBJ2-3, with 11 bases fitting TRBD2. Germline V gene sequence: CDR1 SNHLY, CDR2 FYNNEI. The CDR3 runs 19 residues. Trimming took 4 bases from V and 0 from J; bases not matched to a gene: 12. CDR3 region: CASSVVLAGVTTSTDTQYF. As DNA, the CDR3 is TGTGCCAGCAGTGTTGTACTAGCGGGGGTCACAACTAGCACAGATACGCAGTATTTT.

The chain carries TRBV6-1 and TRBJ1-1, with TRBD1 matching over 7 bases. The CDR3 loop spans 15 amino acids. Germline V gene data show CDR1 as MNHNS and CDR2 as SASEGT. V was clipped by 0 bases and J by 3 bases; unmatched bases: 4. In DNA form, the CDR3 reads TGTGCCAGCAGTGAAGCTACAGGGGCGGACACTGAAGCTTTCTTT. This translates into CASSEATGADTEAFF.

This clone was seen more than once but under ten times. The V call is TRBV7-6, the J call TRBJ2-2; 8 positions match TRBD2. The V gene end was trimmed by 6 bases and the J gene end by 0 bases; junction bases not matched to a gene: 9. The V gene's germline CDR1 is SGHVS and CDR2 FNYEAQ. The CDR3 is 17 residues long. As DNA, the CDR3 is TGTGCCAGCAGGGATAGCGGTAGCGGGGCGAACACCGGGGAGCTGTTTTTT. Its translation is CASRDSGSGANTGELFF.

This clone was seen a handful of times. The rearrangement joins TRBV30 to TRBJ1-2; D is unclear. Trimming took off 0 bases at V and 4 bases at J, with 9 bases between the two ends. The CDR3 runs 13 residues. From germline, CDR1 is GTSNPN and CDR2 SVGIG (reference sequence). CDR3 in amino acids: CAWSVNSLYGYTF. Written as DNA, the CDR3 is TGTGCCTGGAGTGTAAATTCCCTCTATGGCTACACCTTC. Full variable domain (rest looked up from reference TRBV30 and TRBJ1-2): SQTIHQWPATLVQPVGSPLSLECTVEGTSNPNLYWYRQAAGRGLQLLFYSVGIGQISSEVPQNLSASRPQDRQFILSSKKLLLSDSGFYLCAWSVNSLYGYTFGSGTRLTVV.

This clone was seen a few times. This probably arose from a read error, given a far larger clone one base away. The rearrangement joins TRBV5-4 to TRBJ1-1; 9 bases are shared with TRBD1. Trimming at V came to 1 base and at J to 12 bases, leaving 7 bases not matched to a gene. CDR3 length: 13 amino acids. CDR1 and CDR2 from the germline V gene are SGHNT and YYREEE (reference sequence). The CDR3 loop is CASSLIQGAGTFF. In DNA form, the CDR3 reads TGTGCCAGCAGCTTGATACAGGGGGCCGGGACTTTCTTT. Full variable domain (rest looked up from reference TRBV5-4 and TRBJ1-1): ETGVTQSPTHLIKTRGQQVTLRCSSQSGHNTVSWYQQALGQGPQFIFQYYREEENGRGNFPPRFSGLQFPNYSSELNVNALELDDSALYLCASSLIQGAGTFFGQGTRLTVV.

By share, this clone counts as medium-sized. This rearrangement joins TRBV11-3 to TRBJ2-7, with D unresolved. The CDR3 has 18 amino acids. The germline V gene has CDR1 SGHNT and CDR2 YENEEA. V was clipped by 5 bases and J by 2 bases, with 25 bases between them. The CDR3 nucleotides read TGTGCCAGCAGCCACCCGGTCGAGAGTGGAGCTGATACCTACGAGCAGTACTTC. This sequence encodes CASSHPVESGADTYEQYF.

The chain is built from TRBV4-3 and TRBJ2-1, with TRBD1 identical over 10 bases. The V segment lost 0 bases and the J segment 3 bases; nucleotides outside the gene matches: 8. CDR3 length equals 18 residues. CDR1 and CDR2 from the germline V gene are LGHNA and YSLEER. The CDR3 bases are TGCGCCAGCAGCCAAGACCATCCAGGGACAGGGGTCTACAATGAGCAGTTCTTC. The encoded protein is CASSQDHPGTGVYNEQFF.

The chain carries TRBV7-8 and TRBJ2-3, with TRBD2 matching 9 bases. The germline CDR1 and CDR2 sequences are SGHVS and FQNEAQ. CDR3 size: 17 residues. The J segment lost 6 bases and the V segment lost 2 bases, leaving 12 bases of the junction unmatched. The CDR3 loop reads CASSLKPSGVLVDTQYF. The CDR3 DNA reads as TGTGCCAGCAGCTTAAAGCCTAGCGGGGTGCTCGTGGATACGCAGTATTTT.

The gene calls are TRBV6-4 and TRBJ2-2; no firm D call. CDR1 and CDR2 (germline): MRHNA, SNTAGT. V gave up 4 bases and J gave up 7 bases, with 10 bases separating them. This CDR3 has 13 residues. CDR3 protein: CASSALLGGELFF. In nucleotides, the CDR3 is TGTGCCAGCAGTGCCCTACTCGGCGGGGAGCTGTTTTTT.

This chain connects TRBV27 to TRBJ2-5; 9 nucleotides line up with TRBD1. Germline values: CDR1 MNHEY, CDR2 SMNVEV (reference sequence). After removal of 5 bases from V and 5 bases from J, the junction contained 6 bases not matched to a gene. This CDR3 contains 14 residues. CDR3: CASSPGQGGETQYF. CDR3 nucleotides: TGTGCCAGCAGTCCGGGACAGGGAGGGGAGACCCAGTACTTC.

In its sample, this clone was seen a few times. The chain recombines TRBV6-5 with TRBJ2-7; D is perhaps TRBD2 (5 bases). Germline CDR1 MNHEY, CDR2 SVGAGI. V was trimmed by 6 bases and J by 4 bases, leaving 16 bases between them. This CDR3 contains 14 residues. CDR3 amino acids: CASRRASTDYEQYF. The CDR3 bases are TGTGCCAGCAGGCGGGCCTCGACTGATTACGAGCAGTACTTC.

This clone was detected only a few times. The chain is built from TRBV4-3 and TRBJ2-5; a weak D match, TRBD1 (6 bases). Matching the DNA end better, TRBJ2-7 makes the J call doubtful. Per the germline V gene, CDR1 is LGHNA and CDR2 is YSLEER. This CDR3 region has 14 residues. Written as DNA, the CDR3 is TGCGCCAGCAGCTTGTTTCAGGGGCCCTACGAGCAGTACTTC. Its protein is CASSLFQGPYEQYF.

This clone was seen a handful of times. Here the CDR3 reads CASELQGVTNTEAFF. DNA of the CDR3: TGTGCCAGCGAATTACAGGGGGTTACGAACACTGAAGCTTTCTTT. This chain links TRBV7-9 with TRBJ1-1; 8 bases match TRBD1. The germline gives CDR1 SEHNR, CDR2 FQNEAQ (reference sequence). The CDR3 length is 15 residues. Trimming took 8 bases from V and 1 from J; bases not matched to a gene: 9.

The sample holds a few counts of this clone. V usage is TRBV4-1 and J usage is TRBJ2-7; 9 bases align to TRBD2. With 5 bases clipped from V and 1 base from J, the junction kept 6 bases outside the gene matches. The CDR3 has 15 amino acids. CDR1 MGHRA and CDR2 YSYEKL come from the germline V gene. This CDR3 is CASSATTSGSYEQYF. The CDR3 DNA reads TGCGCCAGCAGCGCGACGACTAGCGGTTCCTACGAGCAGTACTTC.

The chain joins TRBV30 to TRBJ2-5, with D maybe TRBD2 (5 bases). TRBJ2-7 matches the DNA end more closely, so the J call is doubtful. Germline V lookup: CDR1 GTSNPN, CDR2 SVGIG (reference sequence). The CDR3 runs to 11 residues. The CDR3 here is CAWEGSYEQYF. The CDR3 coding sequence is TGTGCCTGGGAGGGCTCCTACGAGCAGTACTTC.

The rearrangement uses TRBV9 and TRBJ1-6, with 9 bases lining up with TRBD1. Germline assignment: CDR1 SGDLS and CDR2 YYNGEE. This CDR3 has 15 amino acids. The V gene end was trimmed by 3 bases and the J gene end by 4 bases; junction bases not matched to a gene: 2. The CDR3 spells CASSATGGYNSPLHF. In DNA, the CDR3 is TGTGCCAGCAGCGCGACAGGGGGATATAATTCACCCCTCCACTTT.

The chain is built from TRBV7-3 and TRBJ2-3; TRBD2 matches 7 bases. CDR1 SGHTA and CDR2 FQGTGA come from the germline V gene. The CDR3 runs 14 residues. V gave up 6 bases and J gave up 5 bases; unmatched junction bases: 8. In nucleotides, the CDR3 is TGTGCCAGCAGACTAGGGGCGGGGGAAGATACGCAGTATTTT. This encodes CASRLGAGEDTQYF.

This clone was detected only once. The genes are TRBV27 and TRBJ1-2; D may be TRBD1 (5 bases). CDR3 length: 13 residues. Per the germline V gene, CDR1 is MNHEY and CDR2 is SMNVEV (reference sequence). Trimming pared 3 bases from V and 8 bases from J, leaving 13 bases between. The CDR3, as DNA: TGTGCCAGCAGTTTGGGGCAGTTTTACGGCTACACCTTC. Amino acid sequence: CASSLGQFYGYTF.

The chain combines TRBV5-4 with TRBJ1-3, with D maybe TRBD1 (5 bases). The CDR3 is 20 residues long. Germline CDR1 and CDR2: SGHNT and YYREEE (reference sequence). Trimming pared 4 bases from V and 0 bases from J, leaving 26 bases between. This chain's CDR3 is CASSGPGTLNPSASGNTIYF. CDR3 bases: TGTGCCAGCAGCGGACCCGGGACTTTGAACCCTTCTGCCTCTGGAAACACCATATATTTT.

This clone was counted a few times. The chain uses TRBV7-3 and TRBJ2-1, with D perhaps TRBD2 (6 bases). Germline-derived CDR1 and CDR2 are SGHTA and FQGTGA. This CDR3 is 14 amino acids long. V lost 5 bases to trimming and J lost 8 bases, with 16 bases between them. DNA for the CDR3: TGTGCCAGCAGCGCCTCCGGGAGCGTCGATGAGCAGTTCTTC. Translation: CASSASGSVDEQFF.

In nucleotides, the CDR3 is TGTGCCAGCAGCCAAGATATCGGCGGGGCCAGGGAGCAGTTCTTC. Translated, it gives CASSQDIGGAREQFF. This chain uses TRBV14 with TRBJ2-1, with D perhaps matching TRBD2 (6 bases). V was shortened by 0 bases and J by 10 bases, with 16 bases between the two germline ends. CDR3 length equals 15 residues. The V gene's germline CDR1 is SGHDN and CDR2 FVKESK.

In DNA, the CDR3 is TGTGCCAGCAGTTTTGGGGGGGATACGCAGTATTTT. The encoded protein is CASSFGGDTQYF. The rearrangement uses TRBV27 and TRBJ2-3; D perhaps matches TRBD2 (6 bases). CDR3 length equals 12 residues. Germline lookup yields CDR1 MNHEY and CDR2 SMNVEV (reference sequence). V gave up 3 bases and J gave up 6 bases, with 7 bases separating them.